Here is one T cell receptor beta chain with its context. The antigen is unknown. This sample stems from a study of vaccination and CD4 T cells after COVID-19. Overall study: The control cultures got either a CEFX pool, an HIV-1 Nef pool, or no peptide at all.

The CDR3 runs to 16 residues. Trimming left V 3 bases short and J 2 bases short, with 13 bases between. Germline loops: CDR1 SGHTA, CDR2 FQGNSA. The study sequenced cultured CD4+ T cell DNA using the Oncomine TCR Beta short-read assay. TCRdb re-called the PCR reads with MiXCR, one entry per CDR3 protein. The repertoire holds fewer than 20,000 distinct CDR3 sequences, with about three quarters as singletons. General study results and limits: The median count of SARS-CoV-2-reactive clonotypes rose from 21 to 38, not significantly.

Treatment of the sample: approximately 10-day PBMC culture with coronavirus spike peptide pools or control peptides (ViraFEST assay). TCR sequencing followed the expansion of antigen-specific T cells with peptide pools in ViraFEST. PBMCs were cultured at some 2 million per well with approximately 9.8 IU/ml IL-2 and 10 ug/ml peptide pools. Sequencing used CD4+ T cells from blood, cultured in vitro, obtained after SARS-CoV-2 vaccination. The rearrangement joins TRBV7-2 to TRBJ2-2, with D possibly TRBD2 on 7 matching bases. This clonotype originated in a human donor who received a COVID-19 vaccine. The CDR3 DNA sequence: TGTGCCAGCAGCTTCCGGCGGGGGCTCAACACCGGGGAGCTGTTTTTT. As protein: CASSFRRGLNTGELFF.